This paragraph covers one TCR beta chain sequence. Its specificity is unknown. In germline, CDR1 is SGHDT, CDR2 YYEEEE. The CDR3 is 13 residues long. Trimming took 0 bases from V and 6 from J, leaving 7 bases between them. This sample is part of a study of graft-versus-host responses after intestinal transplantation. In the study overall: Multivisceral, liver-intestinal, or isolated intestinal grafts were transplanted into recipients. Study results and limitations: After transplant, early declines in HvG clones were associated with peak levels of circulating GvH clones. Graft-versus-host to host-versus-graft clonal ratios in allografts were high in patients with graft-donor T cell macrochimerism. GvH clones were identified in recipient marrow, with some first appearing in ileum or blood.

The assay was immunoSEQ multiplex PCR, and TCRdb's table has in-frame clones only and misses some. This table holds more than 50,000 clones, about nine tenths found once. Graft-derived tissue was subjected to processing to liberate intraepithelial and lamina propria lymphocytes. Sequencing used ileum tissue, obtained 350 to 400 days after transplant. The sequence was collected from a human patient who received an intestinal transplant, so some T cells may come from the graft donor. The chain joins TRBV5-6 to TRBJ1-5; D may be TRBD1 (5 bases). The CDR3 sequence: CASSLGGSQPQHF. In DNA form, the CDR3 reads TGTGCCAGCAGCTTGGGGGGGAGTCAGCCCCAGCATTTT.